This T cell receptor (beta chain) is from a study of blood T cell repertoires in COVID-19. Study details: Donors in the United States, Italy and Spain gave samples during acute or convalescent COVID-19.

Measured with immunoSEQ multiplex PCR; TCRdb has only the in-frame clones, and not every one. Here the sample spans roughly 220,000 clones, around four fifths being singletons. V was clipped by 0 bases and J by 2 bases, with 8 bases between them. CDR1 is LNHDA, CDR2 SQIVND, per germline (reference sequence). This CDR3 has 14 amino acids. What was sequenced was peripheral blood. This chain uses TRBV19 with TRBJ2-7; no reliable D call. The receptor was derived from a man aged 30 to 39 with active or convalescent COVID-19. CDR3 in amino acids: CASSIDWSAYEQYF. The CDR3 DNA sequence: TGTGCCAGTAGTATAGATTGGTCGGCCTACGAGCAGTACTTC. The full variable domain, with the rest looked up from reference TRBV19 and TRBJ2-7, is DGGITQSPKYLFRKEGQNVTLSCEQNLNHDAMYWYRQDPGQGLRLIYYSQIVNDFQKGDIAEGYSVSREKKESFPLTVTSAQKNPTAFYLCASSIDWSAYEQYFGPGTRLTVT.